This TCR beta chain was sequenced during a study of T-cell memory formation after mild COVID-19. One entry per CDR3 protein, called by TCRdb with MiXCR from the 5' RACE reads. The sample has roughly 600,000 distinct CDR3 sequences; about a sixth are singletons. This clonotype came up a few times. CDR1 and CDR2 (germline): MDHEN, SYDVKM. With 8 bases clipped from V and 1 base from J, the junction kept 13 bases outside the gene matches. This CDR3 is built from 17 residues. Sequencing input: PBMCs or a T cell subset sorted from them (not recorded which). The sequence was collected from an adult woman who had mild COVID-19 (a few samples of this study predate the infection). Cell type and time point are not known. The chain carries TRBV28 and TRBJ2-2; the match to TRBD1 covers 7 bases. In DNA form, the CDR3 reads TGTGCCAGCCTGGATTCTAGGACAGGCGAGAACACCGGGGAGCTGTTTTTT. It translates to CASLDSRTGENTGELFF.